The TCR beta chain described here comes from a study of CD8 T cells in Susac syndrome. CDR3 length: 15 residues. V shed 6 bases and J 2 bases; nucleotides not matched to a gene: 9. Germline CDR1 SGHNT, CDR2 YYREEE (reference sequence). Negative isolation yielded CD8+ and CD4+ T cells; FACS enriched TEMRA cells. After extraction with the RNeasy kit, 0.5 to 1 ug of the RNA was reverse transcribed using random hexamers. The TCR beta CDR3 was amplified by immunoSEQ multiplex PCR across 54 Vbeta, 13 Jbeta. TCRdb ran MiXCR on the immunoSEQ multiplex PCR reads and lists one entry per CDR3 protein. The sample shows about 210,000 distinct CDR3 sequences, around 96% of them seen only once.

The chain carries TRBV5-4 and TRBJ2-3; the match to TRBD1 covers 7 bases. This TCR derives from a human donor with multiple sclerosis. The material sequenced was CD4+ T cells from PBMCs. This chain's CDR3 is CASIQRQGDTDTQYF. CDR3 bases: TGTGCCAGCATCCAAAGACAGGGCGACACAGATACGCAGTATTTT.